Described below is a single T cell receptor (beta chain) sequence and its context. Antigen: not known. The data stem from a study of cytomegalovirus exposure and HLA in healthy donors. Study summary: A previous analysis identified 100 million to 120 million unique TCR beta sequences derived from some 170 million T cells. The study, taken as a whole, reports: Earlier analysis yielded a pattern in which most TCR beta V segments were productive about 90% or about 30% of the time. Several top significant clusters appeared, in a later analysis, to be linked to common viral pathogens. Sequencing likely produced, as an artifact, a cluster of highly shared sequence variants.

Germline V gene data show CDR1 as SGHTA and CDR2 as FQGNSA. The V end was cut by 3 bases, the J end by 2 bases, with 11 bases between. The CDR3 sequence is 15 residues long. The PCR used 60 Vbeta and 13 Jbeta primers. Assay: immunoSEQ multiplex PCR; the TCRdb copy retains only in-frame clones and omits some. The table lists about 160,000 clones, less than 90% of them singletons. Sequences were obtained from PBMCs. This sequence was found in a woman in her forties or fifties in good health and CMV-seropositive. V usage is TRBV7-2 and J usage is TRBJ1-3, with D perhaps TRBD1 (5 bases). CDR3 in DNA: TGTGCCAGCAGCTTGGGGCGCACCGCTGGAAACACCATATATTTT. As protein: CASSLGRTAGNTIYF.